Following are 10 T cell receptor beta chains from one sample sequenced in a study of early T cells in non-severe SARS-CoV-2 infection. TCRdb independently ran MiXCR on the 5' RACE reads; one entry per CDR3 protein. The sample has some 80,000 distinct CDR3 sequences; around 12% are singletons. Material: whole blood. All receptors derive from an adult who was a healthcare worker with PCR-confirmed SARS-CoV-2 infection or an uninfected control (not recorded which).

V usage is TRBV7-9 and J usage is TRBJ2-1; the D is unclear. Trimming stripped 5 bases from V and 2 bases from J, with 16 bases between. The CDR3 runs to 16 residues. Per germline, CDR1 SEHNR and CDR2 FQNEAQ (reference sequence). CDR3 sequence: CASSLPGGSTYNEQFF. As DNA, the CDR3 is TGTGCCAGCAGCCTACCCGGTGGGTCAACCTACAATGAGCAGTTCTTC.

The CDR3 bases are TGTGCCAGCAGCCGCGAGAAGAACACTGAAGCTTTCTTT. This gives the protein CASSREKNTEAFF. The chain links TRBV7-9 to TRBJ1-1; D unclear. Trimming stripped 5 bases from V and 1 base from J, with 8 bases between. Germline V gene data show CDR1 as SEHNR and CDR2 as FQNEAQ (reference sequence). The CDR3 has 13 residues.

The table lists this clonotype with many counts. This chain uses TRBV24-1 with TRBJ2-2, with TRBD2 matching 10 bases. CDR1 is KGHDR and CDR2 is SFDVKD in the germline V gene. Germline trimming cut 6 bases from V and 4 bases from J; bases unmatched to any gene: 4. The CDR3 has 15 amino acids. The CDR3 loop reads CATSPSGRGTGELFF. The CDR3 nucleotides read TGTGCCACCAGTCCTAGCGGGAGAGGCACCGGGGAGCTGTTTTTT.

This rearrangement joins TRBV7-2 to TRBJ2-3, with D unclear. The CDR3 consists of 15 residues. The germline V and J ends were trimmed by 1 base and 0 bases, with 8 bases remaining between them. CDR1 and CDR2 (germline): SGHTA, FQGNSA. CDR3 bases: TGTGCCAGCAGCTTAGTGGGGTTAAGCACAGATACGCAGTATTTT. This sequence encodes CASSLVGLSTDTQYF.

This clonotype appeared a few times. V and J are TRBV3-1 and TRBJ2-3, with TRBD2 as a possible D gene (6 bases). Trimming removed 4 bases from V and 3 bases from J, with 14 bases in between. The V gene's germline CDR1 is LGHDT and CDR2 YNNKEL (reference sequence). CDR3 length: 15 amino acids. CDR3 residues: CASSPRRAKTDTQYF. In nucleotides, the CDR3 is TGTGCCAGCAGCCCCCGGAGGGCCAAGACAGATACGCAGTATTTT.

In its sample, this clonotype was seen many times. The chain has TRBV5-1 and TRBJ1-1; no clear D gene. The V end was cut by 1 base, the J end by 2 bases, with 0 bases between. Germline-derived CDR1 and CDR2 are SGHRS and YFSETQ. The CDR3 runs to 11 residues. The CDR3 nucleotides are TGCGCCAGCAGCTTGAACACTGAAGCTTTCTTT. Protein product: CASSLNTEAFF.

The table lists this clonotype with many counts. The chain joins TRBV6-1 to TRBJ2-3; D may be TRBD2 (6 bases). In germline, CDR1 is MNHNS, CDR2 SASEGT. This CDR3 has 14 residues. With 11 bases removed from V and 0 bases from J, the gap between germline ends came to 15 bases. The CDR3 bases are TGTGCCTCCACGTGGGAGGCTAGCACAGATACGCAGTATTTT. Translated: CASTWEASTDTQYF.

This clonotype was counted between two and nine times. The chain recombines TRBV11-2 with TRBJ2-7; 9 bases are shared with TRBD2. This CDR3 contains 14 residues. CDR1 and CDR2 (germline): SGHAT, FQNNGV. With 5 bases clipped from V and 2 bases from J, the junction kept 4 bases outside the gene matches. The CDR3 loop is CASSIERGAYEQYF. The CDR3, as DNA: TGTGCCAGCAGCATCGAGCGGGGGGCCTACGAGCAGTACTTC.

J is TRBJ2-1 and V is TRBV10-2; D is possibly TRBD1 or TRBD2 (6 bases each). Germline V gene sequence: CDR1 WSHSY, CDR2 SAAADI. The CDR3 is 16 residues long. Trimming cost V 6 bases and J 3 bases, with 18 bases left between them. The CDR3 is CASRFLGGGGYNEQFF. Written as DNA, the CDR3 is TGCGCCAGCAGATTCCTAGGGGGAGGAGGCTACAATGAGCAGTTCTTC.

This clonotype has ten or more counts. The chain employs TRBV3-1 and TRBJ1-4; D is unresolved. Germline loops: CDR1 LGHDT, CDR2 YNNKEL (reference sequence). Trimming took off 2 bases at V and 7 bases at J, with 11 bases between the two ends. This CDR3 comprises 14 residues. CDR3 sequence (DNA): TGTGCCAGCAGCCAATCAGCGGACGTTGAAAAACTGTTTTTT. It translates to CASSQSADVEKLFF.